These T cell receptor beta chains were read from a single sample in a study of response to subunit inactivated influenza vaccine. TCRdb reprocessed the RT-PCR reads via MiXCR and lists one record per CDR3 protein. The data contain 500,000 to 650,000 distinct CDR3 sequences, approximately 7.7% of them seen just once; the ten biggest clones take up 10% to 15%. The input for sequencing was PBMCs from blood, taken approximately 25 months after vaccination. All receptors derive from a man aged 50 to 69 who received an inactivated influenza vaccine. The conserved cysteine and the conserved F or W are not part of the CDR3 here. The size entry is marked missing in some rows and otherwise reads once, few, many or a size class.

j_call v_call clone_size cdr3_aa
TRBJ1-1 TRBV20-1 many SAYRAGTEAF
TRBJ2-7 TRBV5-1 few ASSPRGGEYEQY
TRBJ2-1 TRBV7-9 few ASSKLAGGGNEQF
TRBJ2-7 TRBV11-2 - ASSLVPGTVNYERQEQY
TRBJ2-1 TRBV5-4 - ASSWGVGYNEQF
TRBJ1-4 TRBV20-1 - SARALGPTNEKLF
TRBJ2-7 TRBV20-1 - SARPNPGQGADEQY
TRBJ2-4 TRBV12-3/TRBV12-4 - ASSPGRYIQY
TRBJ2-3 TRBV7-8 - ASSYDRASTDTQY
TRBJ1-4 TRBV30 few AWSYRVKEKLF
TRBJ2-3 TRBV7-3 few ASASTTDTQY
TRBJ2-1 TRBV10-3 few AIKSTGGASYNEQF
TRBJ1-3 TRBV12-3/TRBV12-4 few ASSFDRGPGNTIY
TRBJ2-2 TRBV5-1 few ASSWRQENTGELF
TRBJ1-2 TRBV15 - ATSRDGAGGDYGYT
TRBJ1-3 TRBV24-1 few ATRKQGSGNTIY
TRBJ2-1 TRBV11-2 few ASSLILVNEQF
TRBJ1-2 TRBV20-1 few SARASFGTGGYGYT
TRBJ1-5 TRBV30 few AWSAGNQPQH
TRBJ2-7 TRBV12-3/TRBV12-4 many ASSPDRTYEQY
TRBJ1-5 TRBV12-3/TRBV12-4 many ASRTSGQFNQPQH
TRBJ2-1 TRBV4-2 - ASSQEGASGGNNEQF
TRBJ2-3 TRBV6-5 - ASSYVRATDTQY
TRBJ1-2 TRBV20-1 - SASPPTGGKRYGYT
TRBJ2-7 TRBV20-1 - CAQAPGPTSGGSYEQY
TRBJ1-4 TRBV5-1 many ASSRDQAGAPTNEKLF
TRBJ2-1 TRBV4-3 few ASSQGILGALENEQF
TRBJ2-7 TRBV7-8 - ASSLAAGEHYEQY
TRBJ2-2 TRBV30 - AWSVGGGGELF
TRBJ2-7 TRBV12-3/TRBV12-4 many ASSATGTVSEQY
TRBJ2-5 TRBV20-1 few SARVTGAFRETQY